This T cell receptor beta chain was captured by sequencing in a study of blood T cell repertoires in COVID-19. Germline assignment: CDR1 MNHEY and CDR2 SVGAGI. The CDR3 runs to 14 residues. V was shortened by 5 bases and J by 2 bases, with 12 bases between the two germline ends. Generated by immunoSEQ multiplex PCR, the TCRdb table keeps only in-frame clones and is missing some. The sample carries roughly 300,000 clones, approximately 80% recorded once. This clonotype was sampled from a woman in her sixties with active or convalescent COVID-19. J is TRBJ1-2 and V is TRBV6-5; D perhaps matches TRBD1 (5 bases). The material sequenced was peripheral blood. The chain's CDR3 is CASSRQTVNYGYTF. DNA of the CDR3: TGTGCCAGCAGTCGCCAGACAGTAAACTATGGCTACACCTTC.